The entry below gives a single TCR beta chain sequence along with its context. The entry originates in a study of OX40 agonist ivuxolimab in advanced cancers. This CDR3 has 12 residues. V lost 6 bases, J lost 1 base, and 6 bases lay in between. Germline CDR1 is MNHNY and CDR2 is SVGAGI (reference sequence). Sequencing used immunoSEQ multiplex PCR; TCRdb keeps in-frame clones, though not all of them. The repertoire holds tens of thousands of clones, 80% to 90% seen once, with approximately 3.2% in the top ten. This sample comprised CD4+ or CD8+ T cells sorted from blood, obtained in a trial of the OX40 agonist ivuxolimab. The receptor was isolated from an adult with an advanced solid tumor such as melanoma, head and neck, liver or kidney cancer. The rearrangement links TRBV6-6 to TRBJ1-1; D is possibly TRBD1 (6 bases). Here the CDR3 reads CASRGQNTEAFF. CDR3 nucleotides: TGTGCCAGCAGGGGACAGAACACTGAAGCTTTCTTT.